Following are 19 T cell receptor beta chains from one sample sequenced in a study of OX40 agonist ivuxolimab in advanced cancers. Assay used: immunoSEQ multiplex PCR; TCRdb lists only in-frame clones, some missing. The sample consists of 65,000 to 80,000 clones, approximately 82% of them appearing once. The sequencing used CD4+ or CD8+ T cells sorted from blood, collected in a trial of the OX40 agonist ivuxolimab. These receptors came from an adult with an advanced solid tumor such as melanoma, head and neck, liver or kidney cancer.

The chain carries TRBV19 and TRBJ2-5; a weak D match, TRBD2 (5 bases). V dropped 5 bases and J dropped 5 bases, with 27 bases sitting between them. The CDR3 is made up of 18 amino acids. From germline, CDR1 is LNHDA and CDR2 SQIVND (reference sequence). The CDR3 sequence: CASSWADPYPGDRETQYF. The CDR3 nucleotides read TGTGCCAGTAGTTGGGCAGACCCCTACCCCGGGGATCGGGAGACCCAGTACTTC.

The chain joins TRBV29-1 to TRBJ2-3; 10 bases are shared with TRBD2. Germline lookup yields CDR1 SQVTM and CDR2 ANQGSEA. The length of the CDR3 is 14 residues. The trim removed 2 bases at V and 5 bases at J, leaving 4 bases unmatched. The CDR3 sequence is CSVELAGAKDTQYF. CDR3 DNA sequence: TGCAGCGTTGAACTAGCGGGAGCTAAAGATACGCAGTATTTT.

The rearrangement links TRBV28 to TRBJ1-3; D is uncertain. This CDR3 spans 16 amino acids. Germline V lookup: CDR1 MDHEN, CDR2 SYDVKM. Between the trimmed V and J ends, which lost 6 bases and 4 bases, there was a span of 19 bases. The CDR3: CASRGYFGGVGNTIYF. CDR3 nucleotide sequence: TGTGCCAGCAGAGGGTATTTCGGAGGCGTAGGAAACACCATATATTTT.

The chain combines TRBV5-1 with TRBJ2-7; D assignment may be TRBD1 or TRBD2 (5 bases each). The CDR3 length is 14 residues. CDR1 is SGHRS and CDR2 is YFSETQ in the germline V gene. V lost 0 bases and J lost 7, with 14 bases in between. The DNA of the CDR3 is TGCGCCAGCAGCTTGGAAGGTGTGGGGGAAGAGCAGTACTTC. Its protein is CASSLEGVGEEQYF.

The chain links TRBV5-1 to TRBJ2-7; TRBD2 matches 9 bases. The CDR3 extends over 15 amino acids. Germline-derived CDR1 and CDR2 are SGHRS and YFSETQ. With V trimmed by 4 bases and J by 2 bases, 7 bases remained unmatched. DNA for the CDR3: TGCGCCAGCAGCCCAGTAGCGGGGGCGACCTACGAGCAGTACGTC. It specifies CASSPVAGATYEQYV.

This clone was seen only a few times. The genes are TRBV28 and TRBJ1-2; 9 nucleotides line up with TRBD1. Unmatched junction bases numbered 14, after V lost 6 bases and J lost 9 bases. The CDR3 runs 15 residues. Germline CDR1 is MDHEN and CDR2 is SYDVKM. Here the CDR3 DNA reads TGTGCCAGCAGCCTTAAGTTGGGACAGGGTAATCGCTACACCTTC. Translating gives CASSLKLGQGNRYTF.

Details on this clone: Other DNA sequences in the same sample also yield this CDR3. The J gene is TRBJ2-7, the V gene TRBV28; D possibly corresponds to TRBD2 (6 bases). The germline CDR1 and CDR2 sequences are MDHEN and SYDVKM. Trimming removed 6 bases at V and 6 bases at J, with 12 bases between. CDR3 length equals 12 residues. Here the CDR3 DNA reads TGTGCCAGCAGCCTATCGGGGGTCGAGCAGTACTTC. This gives the protein CASSLSGVEQYF.

This clone was seen a handful of times. V gene TRBV15 combines with J gene TRBJ2-5; D remains unclear. In germline, CDR1 is LNHNV, CDR2 YYDKDF (reference sequence). This CDR3 is 12 amino acids long. V was shortened by 0 bases and J by 4 bases, with 3 bases between the two germline ends. The CDR3 DNA is TGTGCCACCAGCAGAGATGCAGAGACCCAGTACTTC. Its protein is CATSRDAETQYF.

The CDR3 sequence: CASSYDRGGQPQHF. CDR3 DNA sequence: TGTGCCAGCAGTTACGACAGGGGAGGCCAGCCCCAGCATTTT. The chain is built from TRBV6-6 and TRBJ1-5; TRBD1 matches 8 bases. Germline assignment: CDR1 MNHNY and CDR2 SVGAGI (reference sequence). V shed 2 bases and J 7 bases; nucleotides not matched to a gene: 4. The CDR3 consists of 14 residues.

This clone came up once. CDR3 loop: CASSLQGGNTEAFF. The DNA of the CDR3 is TGTGCCAGCAGTCTACAGGGGGGGAACACTGAAGCTTTCTTT. The gene calls are TRBV2 and TRBJ1-1; 8 bases fit TRBD1. CDR1 is SNHLY, CDR2 FYNNEI, per germline. V lost 5 bases to trimming and J lost 1 base; unmatched junction nucleotides: 3. The CDR3 extends over 14 amino acids.

V usage is TRBV7-9 and J usage is TRBJ1-3; D remains unclear. This CDR3 spans 15 amino acids. The ends were cut back, 5 bases at V and 0 bases at J, with 11 bases in the middle. The germline CDR1 and CDR2 sequences are SEHNR and FQNEAQ (reference sequence). CDR3 loop: CASSPSSSSGNTIYF. The CDR3 nucleotides read TGTGCCAGCAGCCCATCCTCGAGCTCTGGAAACACCATATATTTT. Looking up the rest from reference TRBV7-9 and TRBJ1-3 gives the full variable domain: DTGVSQNPRHKITKRGQNVTFRCDPISEHNRLYWYRQTLGQGPEFLTYFQNEAQLEKSRLLSDRFSAERPKGSFSTLEIQRTEQGDSAMYLCASSPSSSSGNTIYFGEGSWLTVV.

The chain links TRBV2 to TRBJ2-1; TRBD2 matches 8 bases. Losses at the gene ends were 6 bases for V and 3 bases for J; bases not matched to a gene: 7. The CDR3 consists of 15 residues. The V gene's germline CDR1 is SNHLY and CDR2 FYNNEI. Here the CDR3 DNA reads TGTGCCAGCAGCCAAGGCCGGGGGGGCTACAATGAGCAGTTCTTC. Protein: CASSQGRGGYNEQFF. Using reference TRBV2 and TRBJ2-1 for the parts outside the CDR3, the full variable domain is EPEVTQTPSHQVTQMGQEVILRCVPISNHLYFYWYRQILGQKVEFLVSFYNNEISEKSEIFDDQFSVERPDGSNFTLKIRSTKLEDSAMYFCASSQGRGGYNEQFFGPGTRLTVL.

This chain uses TRBV11-3 with TRBJ1-6; D gene uncertain. V was shortened by 0 bases and J by 7 bases, with 10 bases between the two germline ends. The CDR3 runs 15 residues. Germline V gene sequence: CDR1 SGHNT, CDR2 YENEEA. CDR3 region: CASSLDGFGNSPLHF. CDR3 DNA sequence: TGTGCCAGCAGCTTAGACGGCTTTGGGAATTCACCCCTCCACTTT.

This clone occurred a few times. The chain is built from TRBV27 and TRBJ1-1, with 7 bases matching TRBD1. With V trimmed by 5 bases and J by 0 bases, 9 bases remained unmatched. Germline V CDR1 and CDR2: MNHEY, SMNVEV (reference sequence). This CDR3 contains 16 residues. Written as DNA, the CDR3 is TGTGCCAGCAGTCCTCTAGGGACAGTCATGAACACTGAAGCTTTCTTT. Translating it yields CASSPLGTVMNTEAFF.

The chain employs TRBV4-1 and TRBJ2-1; tentatively, D is TRBD2 (6 bases). The CDR3 sequence is 14 residues long. Germline values: CDR1 MGHRA, CDR2 YSYEKL. Trimming shortened V by 7 bases and J by 5 bases, and 15 bases separated the two germline ends. CDR3 nucleotides: TGCGCCAGCAAAGGCGGGGTATCGAACAATGAGCAGTTCTTC. Its translation: CASKGGVSNNEQFF.

Regarding this clone: Different DNA sequences within this sample yield the same CDR3. The CDR3 region has the DNA TGTGCCAGCGGAGGCATGGTGAACACTGAAGCTTTCTTT. It yields the protein CASGGMVNTEAFF. The rearrangement joins TRBV2 to TRBJ1-1, with D unresolved. This CDR3 has 13 amino acids. The V gene's germline CDR1 is SNHLY and CDR2 FYNNEI. V was pared by 8 bases and J by 0 bases, with 10 bases between.

This chain joins TRBV11-2 and TRBJ1-2; D gene unclear. The CDR3 is 13 residues long. Per the germline V gene, CDR1 is SGHAT and CDR2 is FQNNGV. Trimming removed 4 bases at V and 4 bases at J, with 10 bases between. CDR3 residues: CASSSLRGYGYTF. CDR3 sequence (DNA): TGTGCCAGCAGCTCGCTCCGGGGCTATGGCTACACCTTC.

CDR3 loop: CASSLTAPGQADNEQFF. DNA of the CDR3: TGTGCCAGCAGCTTAACGGCACCGGGACAGGCTGACAATGAGCAGTTCTTC. The rearrangement links TRBV7-3 to TRBJ2-1, with 8 bases fitting TRBD1. Germline CDR1 is SGHTA and CDR2 is FQGTGA. CDR3 length equals 17 residues. Trimming removed 0 bases from V and 5 bases from J; junction bases left unmatched: 9.

This clone has just one count. V and J are TRBV28 and TRBJ2-7; 8 nucleotides match TRBD1. The germline CDR1 and CDR2 sequences are MDHEN and SYDVKM. Trimming removed 6 bases from V and 7 bases from J; junction bases left unmatched: 8. CDR3 length equals 13 residues. CDR3: CASRRPGGMEQYF. The CDR3 nucleotides read TGTGCCAGCAGGAGGCCAGGGGGCATGGAGCAGTACTTC.